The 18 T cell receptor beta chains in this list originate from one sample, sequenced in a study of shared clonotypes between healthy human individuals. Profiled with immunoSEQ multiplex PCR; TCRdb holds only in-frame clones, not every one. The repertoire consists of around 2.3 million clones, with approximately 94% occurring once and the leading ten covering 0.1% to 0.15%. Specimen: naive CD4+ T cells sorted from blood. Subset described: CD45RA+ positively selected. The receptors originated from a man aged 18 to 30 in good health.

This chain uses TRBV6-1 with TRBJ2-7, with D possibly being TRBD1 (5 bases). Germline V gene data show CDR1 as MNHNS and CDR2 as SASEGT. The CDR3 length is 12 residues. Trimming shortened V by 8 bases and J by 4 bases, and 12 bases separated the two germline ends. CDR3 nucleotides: TGTGCCAGCCAGGGAATAAGGTACGAGCAGTACTTC. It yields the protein CASQGIRYEQYF.

This chain's CDR3 is CASRPLGTGGFGYTF. CDR3 DNA: TGTGCCAGCAGGCCCCTTGGGACAGGGGGTTTTGGCTACACCTTC. J is TRBJ1-2 and V is TRBV27; TRBD1 matches 11 bases. Looked up from germline, CDR1 is MNHEY and CDR2 is SMNVEV (reference sequence). The V segment lost 6 bases and the J segment 7 bases; nucleotides outside the gene matches: 10. This CDR3 contains 15 residues.

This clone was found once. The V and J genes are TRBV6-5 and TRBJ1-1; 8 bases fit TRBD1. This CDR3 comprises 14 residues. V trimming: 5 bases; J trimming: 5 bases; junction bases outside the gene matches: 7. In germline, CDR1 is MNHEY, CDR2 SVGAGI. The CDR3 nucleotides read TGTGCCAGCAGTGTTCACAGGGGGGAAACTGAAGCTTTCTTT. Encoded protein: CASSVHRGETEAFF.

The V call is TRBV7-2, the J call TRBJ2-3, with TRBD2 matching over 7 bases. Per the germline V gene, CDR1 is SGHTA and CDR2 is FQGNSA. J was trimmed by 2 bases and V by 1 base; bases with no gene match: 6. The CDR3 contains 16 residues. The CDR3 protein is CASSLGASGYTDTQYF. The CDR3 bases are TGTGCCAGCAGCTTAGGAGCTAGCGGTTACACAGATACGCAGTATTTT. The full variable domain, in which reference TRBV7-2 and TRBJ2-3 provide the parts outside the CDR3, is GAGVSQSPSNKVTEKGKDVELRCDPISGHTALYWYRQSLGQGLEFLIYFQGNSAPDKSGLPSDRFSAERTGGSVSTLTIQRTQQEDSAVYLCASSLGASGYTDTQYFGPGTRLTVL.

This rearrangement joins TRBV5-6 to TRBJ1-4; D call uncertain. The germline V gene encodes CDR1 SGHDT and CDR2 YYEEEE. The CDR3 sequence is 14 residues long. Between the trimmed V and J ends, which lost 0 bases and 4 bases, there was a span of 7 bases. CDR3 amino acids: CASSLGRINEKLFF. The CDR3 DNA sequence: TGTGCCAGCAGCTTGGGCAGGATTAATGAAAAACTGTTTTTT.

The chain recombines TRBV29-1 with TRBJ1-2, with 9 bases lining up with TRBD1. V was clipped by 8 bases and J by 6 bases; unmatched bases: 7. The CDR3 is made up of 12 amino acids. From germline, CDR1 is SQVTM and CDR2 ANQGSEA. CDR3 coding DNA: TGCAGCACCGGGACAGGGAAGGATGGCTACACCTTC. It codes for CSTGTGKDGYTF.

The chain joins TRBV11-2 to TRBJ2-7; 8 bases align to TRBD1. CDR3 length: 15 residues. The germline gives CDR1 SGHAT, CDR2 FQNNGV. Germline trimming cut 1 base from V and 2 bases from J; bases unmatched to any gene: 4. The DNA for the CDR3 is TGTGCCAGCAGCTTAGTTGGGACAGGAGCCTACGAGCAGTACTTC. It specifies CASSLVGTGAYEQYF. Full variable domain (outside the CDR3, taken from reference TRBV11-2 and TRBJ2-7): EAGVAQSPRYKIIEKRQSVAFWCNPISGHATLYWYQQILGQGPKLLIQFQNNGVVDDSQLPKDRFSAERLKGVDSTLKIQPAKLEDSAVYLCASSLVGTGAYEQYFGPGTRLTVT.

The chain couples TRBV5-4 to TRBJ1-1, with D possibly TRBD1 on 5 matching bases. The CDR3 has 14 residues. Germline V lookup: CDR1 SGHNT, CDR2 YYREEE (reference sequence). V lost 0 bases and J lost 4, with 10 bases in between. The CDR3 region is CASSLAGGATEAFF. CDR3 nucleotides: TGTGCCAGCAGCTTGGCCGGAGGGGCCACTGAAGCTTTCTTT.

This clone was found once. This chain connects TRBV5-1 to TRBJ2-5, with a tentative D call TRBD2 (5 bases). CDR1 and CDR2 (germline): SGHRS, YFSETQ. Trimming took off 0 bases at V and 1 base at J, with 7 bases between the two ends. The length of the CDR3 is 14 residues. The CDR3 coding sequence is TGCGCCAGCAGCTTGGCTAGCAGCCAAGAGACCCAGTACTTC. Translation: CASSLASSQETQYF.

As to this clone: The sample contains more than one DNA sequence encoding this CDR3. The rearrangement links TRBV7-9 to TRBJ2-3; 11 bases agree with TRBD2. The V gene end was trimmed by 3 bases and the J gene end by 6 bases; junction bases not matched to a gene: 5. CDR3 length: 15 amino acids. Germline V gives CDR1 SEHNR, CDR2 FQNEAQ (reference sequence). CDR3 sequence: CASSFTSGSTDTQYF. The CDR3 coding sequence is TGTGCCAGCAGCTTTACTAGCGGGAGTACTGATACGCAGTATTTT.

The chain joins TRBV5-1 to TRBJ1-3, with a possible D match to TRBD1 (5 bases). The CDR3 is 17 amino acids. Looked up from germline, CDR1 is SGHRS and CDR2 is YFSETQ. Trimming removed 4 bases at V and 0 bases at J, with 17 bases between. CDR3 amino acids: CASSLDEGYLSGNTIYF. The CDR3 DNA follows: TGCGCCAGCAGCCTCGATGAGGGGTACCTCTCTGGAAACACCATATATTTT.

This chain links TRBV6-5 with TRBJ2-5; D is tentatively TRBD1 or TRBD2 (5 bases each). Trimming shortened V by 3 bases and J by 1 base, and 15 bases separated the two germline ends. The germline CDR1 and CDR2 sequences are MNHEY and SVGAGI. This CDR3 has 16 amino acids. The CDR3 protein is CASSYWGSGAQETQYF. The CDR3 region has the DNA TGTGCCAGCAGTTATTGGGGGAGTGGGGCCCAAGAGACCCAGTACTTC.

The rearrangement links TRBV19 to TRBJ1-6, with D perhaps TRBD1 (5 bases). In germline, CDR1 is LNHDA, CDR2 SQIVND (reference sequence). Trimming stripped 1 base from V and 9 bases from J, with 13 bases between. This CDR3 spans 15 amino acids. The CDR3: CASSIVAGQSSPLHF. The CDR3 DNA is TGTGCCAGTAGTATAGTAGCAGGGCAATCTTCACCCCTCCACTTT.

CDR3 coding DNA: TGTGCCAGCAGTCAAAACAGGATTTTGAACACCGGGGAGCTGTTTTTT. It encodes CASSQNRILNTGELFF. The rearrangement joins TRBV2 to TRBJ2-2; D is possibly TRBD1 (5 bases). The CDR3 is 16 amino acids. Germline assignment: CDR1 SNHLY and CDR2 FYNNEI. V lost 5 bases, J lost 1 base, and 14 bases lay in between.

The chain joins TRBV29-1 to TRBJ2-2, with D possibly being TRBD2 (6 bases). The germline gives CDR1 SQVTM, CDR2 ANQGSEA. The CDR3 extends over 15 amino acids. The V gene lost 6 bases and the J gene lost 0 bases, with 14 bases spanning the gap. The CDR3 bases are TGCAGCGTGACTAGGGGAAGGTCGAACACCGGGGAGCTGTTTTTT. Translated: CSVTRGRSNTGELFF.

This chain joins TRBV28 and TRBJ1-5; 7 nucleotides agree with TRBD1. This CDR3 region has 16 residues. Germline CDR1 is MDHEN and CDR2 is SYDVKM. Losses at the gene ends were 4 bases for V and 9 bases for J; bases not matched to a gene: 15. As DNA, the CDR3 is TGTGCCAGCAGTTCCCCGGGACAGCTGAGTGAGCGGCCCCAGCATTTT. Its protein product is CASSSPGQLSERPQHF.

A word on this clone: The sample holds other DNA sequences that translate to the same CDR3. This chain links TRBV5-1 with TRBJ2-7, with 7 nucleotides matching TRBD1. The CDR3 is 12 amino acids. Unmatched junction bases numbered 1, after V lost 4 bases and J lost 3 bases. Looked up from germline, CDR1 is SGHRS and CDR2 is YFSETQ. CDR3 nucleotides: TGCGCCAGCAGCACAGGGGACTACGAGCAGTACTTC. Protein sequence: CASSTGDYEQYF.

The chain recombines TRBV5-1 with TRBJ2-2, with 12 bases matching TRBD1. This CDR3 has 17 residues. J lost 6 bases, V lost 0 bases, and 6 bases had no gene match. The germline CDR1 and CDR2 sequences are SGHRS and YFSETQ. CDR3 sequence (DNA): TGCGCCAGCAGCTTGGTTCCCCGGGACAGGGGGCCCGGGGAGCTGTTTTTT. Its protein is CASSLVPRDRGPGELFF. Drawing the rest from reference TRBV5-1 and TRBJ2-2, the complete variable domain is KAGVTQTPRYLIKTRGQQVTLSCSPISGHRSVSWYQQTPGQGLQFLFEYFSETQRNKGNFPGRFSGRQFSNSRSEMNVSTLELGDSALYLCASSLVPRDRGPGELFFGEGSRLTVL.